Here is one T cell receptor beta chain with its context. The data are from a study of shared T cell receptors in the human thymus. Only in-frame clones appear in the TCRdb table, and some are missing; sequencing was by immunoSEQ multiplex PCR. This table holds 640,000 or so clones, roughly 86% found once. This CDR3 spans 14 amino acids. Trimming took 1 base from V and 2 from J, leaving 9 bases between them. Germline CDR1 reads SGHNT; CDR2 reads YENEEA. The same sample was also studied in work on human thymus T cells.

The sequencing sample was made of thymocytes. The gene calls are TRBV11-3 and TRBJ2-7, with a weak D call TRBD1 (5 bases). This sequence originates from a boy younger than two with a congenital heart defect. Written as DNA, the CDR3 is TGTGCCAGCAGCTTAGGACAAGGGGCCTACGAGCAGTACTTC. Residues: CASSLGQGAYEQYF.